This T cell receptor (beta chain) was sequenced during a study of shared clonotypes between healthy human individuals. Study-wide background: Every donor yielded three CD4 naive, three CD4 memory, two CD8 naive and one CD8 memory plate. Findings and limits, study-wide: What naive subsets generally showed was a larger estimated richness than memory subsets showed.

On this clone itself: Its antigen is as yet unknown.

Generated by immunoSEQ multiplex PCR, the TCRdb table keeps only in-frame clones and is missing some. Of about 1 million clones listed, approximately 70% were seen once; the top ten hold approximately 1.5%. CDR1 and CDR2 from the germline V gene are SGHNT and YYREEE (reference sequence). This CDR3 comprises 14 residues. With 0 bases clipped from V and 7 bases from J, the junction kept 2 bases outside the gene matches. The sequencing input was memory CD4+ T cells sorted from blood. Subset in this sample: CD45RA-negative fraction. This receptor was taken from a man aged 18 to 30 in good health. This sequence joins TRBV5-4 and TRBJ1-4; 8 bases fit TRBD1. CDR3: CASSLDRGSEKLFF. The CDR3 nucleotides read TGTGCCAGCAGCTTGGACAGGGGGAGTGAAAAACTGTTTTTT. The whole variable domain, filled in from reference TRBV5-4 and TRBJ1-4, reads ETGVTQSPTHLIKTRGQQVTLRCSSQSGHNTVSWYQQALGQGPQFIFQYYREEENGRGNFPPRFSGLQFPNYSSELNVNALELDDSALYLCASSLDRGSEKLFFGSGTQLSVL.